One sample yielded the 2 T cell receptor beta chains listed below, sequenced in a study of metastatic and nonmetastatic thyroid tumors. Patients underwent thyroid surgery, and none had received any treatment before it. MiXCR re-clonotyped the PCR reads for TCRdb. The sample holds 36,000 or so clones, around a third seen once. Sequenced material: tumor tissue. These receptors originate from a female donor with papillary thyroid cancer or a benign thyroid nodule (not recorded which). Some clones in this sample may be carry-over from other donors' samples.

This clone has only a few counts. The gene calls are TRBV20-1 and TRBJ2-1, with 9 bases matching TRBD2. V lost 2 bases and J lost 5; bases outside the gene matches: 7. The CDR3 length is 15 residues. Germline CDR1 and CDR2: DFQATT and SNEGSKA (reference sequence). The CDR3 DNA follows: TGCAGTGCTAGACGTCGACTAGCGGTAAACAATGAGCAGTTCTTC. The encoded protein is CSARRRLAVNNEQFF.

This clone was observed a few times. Here the CDR3 DNA reads TGTGCCAGCAGTCGGACCCGGGTCCTTAATGGCTACACCTTC. Translated: CASSRTRVLNGYTF. The rearrangement uses TRBV28 and TRBJ1-2, with D unresolved. The germline gives CDR1 MDHEN, CDR2 SYDVKM. This CDR3 is built from 14 residues. V was pared by 5 bases and J by 6 bases, with 16 bases between.